Each of the 12 T cell receptor beta chains below was sequenced from the same sample in a study of OX40 agonist ivuxolimab in advanced cancers. The library was built by means of the immunoSEQ multiplex PCR assay. TCRdb limited this immuneACCESS table to in-frame rearrangements with V and J called. A share of clones is missing; checked studies link under half to unresolved V genes, and the rest is unexplained. This sample lists under 85,000 clones; around four fifths were detected once. The ten largest clones add up to more than 2% of the sample. The material sequenced was CD4+ or CD8+ T cells sorted from blood, taken in a trial of the OX40 agonist ivuxolimab. The source is an adult with an advanced solid tumor such as melanoma, head and neck, liver or kidney cancer.

This chain connects TRBV11-2 to TRBJ1-4, with D perhaps TRBD1 (5 bases). The V gene lost 1 base and the J gene lost 0 bases, with 15 bases spanning the gap. The germline V gene has CDR1 SGHAT and CDR2 FQNNGV. CDR3 length: 18 residues. The CDR3 nucleotides read TGTGCCAGCAGCTTAGGGGACTCCTGGCTGGCAACTAATGAAAAACTGTTTTTT. Its protein product is CASSLGDSWLATNEKLFF. Using reference TRBV11-2 and TRBJ1-4 for the parts outside the CDR3, the full variable domain is EAGVAQSPRYKIIEKRQSVAFWCNPISGHATLYWYQQILGQGPKLLIQFQNNGVVDDSQLPKDRFSAERLKGVDSTLKIQPAKLEDSAVYLCASSLGDSWLATNEKLFFGSGTQLSVL.

The chain couples TRBV20-1 to TRBJ2-1; perhaps TRBD2 as D (7 bases). The V end was cut by 8 bases, the J end by 8 bases, with 13 bases between. The CDR3 spans 11 residues. Germline CDR1 is DFQATT and CDR2 is SNEGSKA (reference sequence). The CDR3 coding sequence is TGCAGTCCCAAGGGGGGGGATGAGCAGTTCTTC. This codes for CSPKGGDEQFF.

The chain carries TRBV7-2 and TRBJ1-2; weak D call: TRBD1 (5 bases). V dropped 5 bases and J dropped 2 bases, with 21 bases sitting between them. Germline V gene lookup returns CDR1 SGHTA and CDR2 FQGNSA. The CDR3 consists of 17 residues. CDR3 nucleotide sequence: TGTGCCAGCAGCCCGATTCTCGGGGCAGGATACAACTATGGCTACACCTTC. Its translation is CASSPILGAGYNYGYTF.

This rearrangement joins TRBV7-2 to TRBJ2-5; D gene unclear. V was pared by 10 bases and J by 1 base, with 10 bases between. Germline values: CDR1 SGHTA, CDR2 FQGNSA. The CDR3 length is 12 residues. Here the CDR3 DNA reads TGTGCCATCCGGGCATCCCAAGAGACCCAGTACTTC. Translation gives CAIRASQETQYF. Full variable domain (missing parts from reference TRBV7-2 and TRBJ2-5): GAGVSQSPSNKVTEKGKDVELRCDPISGHTALYWYRQSLGQGLEFLIYFQGNSAPDKSGLPSDRFSAERTGGSVSTLTIQRTQQEDSAVYLCAIRASQETQYFGPGTRLLVL.

The CDR3, as DNA: TGTGCCAGCAGTCTACTCGGAGGGAACACTGAAGCTTTCTTT. Amino acid sequence: CASSLLGGNTEAFF. The genes are TRBV6-9 and TRBJ1-1; D remains unclear. The CDR3 covers 14 residues. V was cut by 5 bases and J by 1 base, with 11 bases left in between. Germline CDR1 reads MNHGY; CDR2 reads SVAAGI.

DNA for the CDR3: TGTGCCAGTAGTATACCGGGGCCAGGAAACACCATATATTTT. Amino acid sequence: CASSIPGPGNTIYF. This chain links TRBV19 with TRBJ1-3; weak D call: TRBD1 (5 bases). The CDR3 consists of 14 residues. V was clipped by 2 bases and J by 4 bases, with 9 bases between them. Germline V gene sequence: CDR1 LNHDA, CDR2 SQIVND (reference sequence).

As concerns this clone: An end of the junction does not agree with germline; a read error may underlie this. The V call is TRBV7-7, the J call TRBJ2-2; D unclear. The CDR3 totals 15 residues. The germline gives CDR1 SSHAT, CDR2 FNYEAQ (reference sequence). CDR3 amino acids: CASSLGPSGAGELFF. CDR3 nucleotides: TGTGCTAGCAGCTTAGGGCCCTCCGGCGCCGGGGAGCTGTTTTTT.

The V call is TRBV4-2, the J call TRBJ2-1, with 8 bases that match TRBD2. Per the germline V gene, CDR1 is LGHNA and CDR2 is YNFKEQ. This CDR3 region has 19 residues. Trimming removed 1 base from V and 1 base from J; junction bases left unmatched: 12. CDR3 loop: CASSQAYKSAGGSYNEQFF. DNA of the CDR3: TGTGCCAGCAGCCAAGCCTACAAGTCGGCGGGAGGTTCCTACAATGAGCAGTTCTTC.

This chain uses TRBV5-6 with TRBJ2-5; 13 nucleotides agree with TRBD2. The CDR3 sequence is 15 residues long. Trimming took 4 bases from V and 5 from J; bases not matched to a gene: 5. Germline V CDR1 and CDR2: SGHDT, YYEEEE. Here the CDR3 reads CASSRGLAGEETQYF. The CDR3 coding sequence is TGTGCCAGCAGCCGTGGACTAGCGGGAGAGGAGACCCAGTACTTC.

The rearrangement links TRBV4-2 to TRBJ1-2; the match to TRBD1 covers 9 bases. Germline V gives CDR1 LGHNA, CDR2 YNFKEQ. Trimming removed 3 bases from V and 5 bases from J; junction bases left unmatched: 13. The CDR3 covers 17 residues. The CDR3 DNA sequence: TGTGCCAGCAGCCAGGGCGATTCACAGGGGGCGCGGTATGGCTACACCTTC. It encodes CASSQGDSQGARYGYTF.

The chain couples TRBV11-3 to TRBJ2-2, with 13 positions matching TRBD2. This CDR3 is built from 17 residues. Germline V gene sequence: CDR1 SGHNT, CDR2 YENEEA. The J segment lost 0 bases and the V segment lost 4 bases, leaving 2 bases of the junction unmatched. The CDR3 region has the DNA TGTGCCAGCAGCTCGGGACTAGCGGGACCGAACACCGGGGAGCTGTTTTTT. This codes for CASSSGLAGPNTGELFF.

This chain links TRBV7-9 with TRBJ1-2; D is uncertain. Germline lookup yields CDR1 SEHNR and CDR2 FQNEAQ (reference sequence). The ends were cut back, 5 bases at V and 0 bases at J, with 19 bases in the middle. The CDR3 consists of 17 residues. Written as DNA, the CDR3 is TGTGCCAGCAGCGCCTCAGCCGGGTCCAACACTAACTATGGCTACACCTTC. Translating gives CASSASAGSNTNYGYTF.